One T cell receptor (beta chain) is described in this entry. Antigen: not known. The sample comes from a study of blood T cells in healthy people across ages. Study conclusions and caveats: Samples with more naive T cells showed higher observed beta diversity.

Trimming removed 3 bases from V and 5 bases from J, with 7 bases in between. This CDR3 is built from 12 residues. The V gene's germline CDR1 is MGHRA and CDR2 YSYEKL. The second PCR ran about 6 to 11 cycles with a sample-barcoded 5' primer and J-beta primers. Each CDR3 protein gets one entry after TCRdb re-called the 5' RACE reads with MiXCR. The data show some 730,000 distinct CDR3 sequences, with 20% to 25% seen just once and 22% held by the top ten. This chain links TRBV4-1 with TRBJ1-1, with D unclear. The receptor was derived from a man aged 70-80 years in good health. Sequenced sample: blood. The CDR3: CASSHGVTEAFF. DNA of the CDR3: TGCGCCAGCAGCCACGGGGTTACTGAAGCTTTCTTT.